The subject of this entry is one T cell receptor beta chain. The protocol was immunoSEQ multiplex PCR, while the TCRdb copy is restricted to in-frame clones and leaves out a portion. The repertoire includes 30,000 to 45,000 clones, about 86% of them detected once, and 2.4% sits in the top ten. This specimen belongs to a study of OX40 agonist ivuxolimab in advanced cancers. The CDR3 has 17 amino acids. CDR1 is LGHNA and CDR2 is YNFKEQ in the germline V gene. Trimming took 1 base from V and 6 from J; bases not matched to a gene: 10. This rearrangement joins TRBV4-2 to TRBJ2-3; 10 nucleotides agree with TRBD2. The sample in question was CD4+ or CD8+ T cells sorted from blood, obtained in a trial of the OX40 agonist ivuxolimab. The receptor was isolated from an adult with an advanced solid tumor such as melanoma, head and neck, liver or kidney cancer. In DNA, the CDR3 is TGTGCCAGCAGCCAAGTATCGAGCGGGGGGGCCTCCGATACGCAGTATTTT. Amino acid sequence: CASSQVSSGGASDTQYF.